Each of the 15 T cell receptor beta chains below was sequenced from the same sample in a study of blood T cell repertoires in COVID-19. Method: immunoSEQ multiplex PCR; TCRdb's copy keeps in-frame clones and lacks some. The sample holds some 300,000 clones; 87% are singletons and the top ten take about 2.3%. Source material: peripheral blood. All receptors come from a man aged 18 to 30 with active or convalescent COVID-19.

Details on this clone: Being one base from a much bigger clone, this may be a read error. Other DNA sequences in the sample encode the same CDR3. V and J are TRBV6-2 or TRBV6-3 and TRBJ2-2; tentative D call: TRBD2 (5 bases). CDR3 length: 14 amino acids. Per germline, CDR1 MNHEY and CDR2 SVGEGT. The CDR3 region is CASSWETHTGELFF. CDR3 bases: TGTGCCAGCAGTTGGGAGACACACACCGGGGAGTTGTTTTTT.

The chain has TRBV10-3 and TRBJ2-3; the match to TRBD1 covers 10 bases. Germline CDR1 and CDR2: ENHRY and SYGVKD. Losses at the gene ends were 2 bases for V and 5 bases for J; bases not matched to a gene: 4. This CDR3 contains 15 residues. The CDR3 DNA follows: TGTGCCATCAGTGAGATTGGACAGGGGGTAGATACGCAGTATTTT. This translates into CAISEIGQGVDTQYF.

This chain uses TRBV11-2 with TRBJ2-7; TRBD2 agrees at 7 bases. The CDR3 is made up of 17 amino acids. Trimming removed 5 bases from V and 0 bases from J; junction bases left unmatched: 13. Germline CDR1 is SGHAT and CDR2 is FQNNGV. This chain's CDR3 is CASSPGGGGRSSYEQYF. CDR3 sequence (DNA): TGTGCCAGCAGCCCTGGGGGGGGAGGGCGAAGCTCCTACGAGCAGTACTTC.

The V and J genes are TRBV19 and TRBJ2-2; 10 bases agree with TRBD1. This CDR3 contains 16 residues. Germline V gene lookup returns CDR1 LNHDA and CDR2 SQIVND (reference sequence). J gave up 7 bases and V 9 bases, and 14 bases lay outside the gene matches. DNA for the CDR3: TGTGCCAGCGAAGATATGACAGGGGGCCTTTTCGGGGAGCTGTTTTTT. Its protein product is CASEDMTGGLFGELFF.

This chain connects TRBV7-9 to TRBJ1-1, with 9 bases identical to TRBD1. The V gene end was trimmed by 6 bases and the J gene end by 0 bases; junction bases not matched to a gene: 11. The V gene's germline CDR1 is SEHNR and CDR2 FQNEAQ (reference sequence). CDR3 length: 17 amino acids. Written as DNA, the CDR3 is TGTGCCAGCAGTTATCCCGGGACAGGGAACATGAACACTGAAGCTTTCTTT. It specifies CASSYPGTGNMNTEAFF.

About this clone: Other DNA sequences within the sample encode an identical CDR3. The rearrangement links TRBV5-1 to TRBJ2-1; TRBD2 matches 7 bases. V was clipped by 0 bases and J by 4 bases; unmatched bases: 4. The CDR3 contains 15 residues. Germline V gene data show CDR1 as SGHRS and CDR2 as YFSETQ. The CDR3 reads CASSLGLADYNEQFF. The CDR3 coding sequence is TGCGCCAGCAGCTTGGGCCTAGCGGATTACAATGAGCAGTTCTTC.

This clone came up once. CDR3 nucleotide sequence: TGTGCCAGCTCACGGACTAGCGGGAGTATTGTTGGCTACGAGCAGTACTTC. Its protein is CASSRTSGSIVGYEQYF. The gene calls are TRBV18 and TRBJ2-7; 13 nucleotides agree with TRBD2. Germline trimming cut 4 bases from V and 3 bases from J; bases unmatched to any gene: 9. The length of the CDR3 is 17 residues. Germline V gene lookup returns CDR1 KGHSH and CDR2 LQKENI.

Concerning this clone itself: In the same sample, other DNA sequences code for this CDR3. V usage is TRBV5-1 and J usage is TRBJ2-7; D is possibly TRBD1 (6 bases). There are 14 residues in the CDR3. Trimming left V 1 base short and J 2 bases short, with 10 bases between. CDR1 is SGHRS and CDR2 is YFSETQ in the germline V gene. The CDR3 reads CASSLQGQTYEQYF. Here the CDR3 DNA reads TGCGCCAGCAGCTTGCAGGGGCAGACCTACGAGCAGTACTTC.

The CDR3 protein is CASSYSGASTDTQYF. The DNA for the CDR3 is TGTGCCAGCAGTTACTCGGGCGCAAGCACAGATACGCAGTATTTT. The genes are TRBV6-6 and TRBJ2-3, with D unresolved. The CDR3 consists of 15 residues. Germline V CDR1 and CDR2: MNHNY, SVGAGI (reference sequence). Trimming removed 0 bases at V and 0 bases at J, with 7 bases between.

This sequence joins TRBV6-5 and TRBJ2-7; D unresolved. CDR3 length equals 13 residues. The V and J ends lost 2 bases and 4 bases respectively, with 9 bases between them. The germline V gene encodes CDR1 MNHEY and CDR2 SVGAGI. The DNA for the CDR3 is TGTGCCAGCAGTTACAACCGAGCTTACGAGCAGTACTTC. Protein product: CASSYNRAYEQYF.

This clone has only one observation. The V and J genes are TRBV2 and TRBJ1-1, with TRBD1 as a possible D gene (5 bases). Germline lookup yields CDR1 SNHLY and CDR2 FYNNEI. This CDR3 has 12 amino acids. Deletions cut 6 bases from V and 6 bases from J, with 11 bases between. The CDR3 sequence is CASRETRAEAFF. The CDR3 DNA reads TGTGCCAGCAGAGAAACCAGGGCTGAAGCTTTCTTT.

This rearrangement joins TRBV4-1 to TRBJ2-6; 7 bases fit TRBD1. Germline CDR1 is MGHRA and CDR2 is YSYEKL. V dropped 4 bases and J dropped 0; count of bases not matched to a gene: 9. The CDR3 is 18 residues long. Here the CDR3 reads CASSPPGQTSSGANVLTF. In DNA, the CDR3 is TGCGCCAGCAGCCCTCCGGGACAGACCAGCTCTGGGGCCAACGTCCTGACTTTC.

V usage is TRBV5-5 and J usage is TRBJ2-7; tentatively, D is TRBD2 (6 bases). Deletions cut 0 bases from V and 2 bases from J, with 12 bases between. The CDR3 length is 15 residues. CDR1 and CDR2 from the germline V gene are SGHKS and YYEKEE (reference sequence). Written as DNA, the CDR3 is TGTGCCAGCAGCTTGGGTTTAGCGGCCGCCTACGAGCAGTACTTC. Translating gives CASSLGLAAAYEQYF.

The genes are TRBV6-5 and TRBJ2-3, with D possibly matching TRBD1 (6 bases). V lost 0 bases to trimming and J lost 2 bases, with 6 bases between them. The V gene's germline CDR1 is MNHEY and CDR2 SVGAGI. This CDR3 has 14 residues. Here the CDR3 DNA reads TGTGCCAGCAGTTACTCGGGACACACAGATACGCAGTATTTT. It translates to CASSYSGHTDTQYF.

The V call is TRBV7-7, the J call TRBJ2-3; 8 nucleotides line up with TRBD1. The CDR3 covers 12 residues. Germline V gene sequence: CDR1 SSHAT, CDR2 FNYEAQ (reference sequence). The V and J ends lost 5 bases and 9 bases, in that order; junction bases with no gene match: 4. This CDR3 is CASSQGQGTQYF. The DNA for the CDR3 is TGTGCCAGCAGCCAAGGACAGGGCACGCAGTATTTT.